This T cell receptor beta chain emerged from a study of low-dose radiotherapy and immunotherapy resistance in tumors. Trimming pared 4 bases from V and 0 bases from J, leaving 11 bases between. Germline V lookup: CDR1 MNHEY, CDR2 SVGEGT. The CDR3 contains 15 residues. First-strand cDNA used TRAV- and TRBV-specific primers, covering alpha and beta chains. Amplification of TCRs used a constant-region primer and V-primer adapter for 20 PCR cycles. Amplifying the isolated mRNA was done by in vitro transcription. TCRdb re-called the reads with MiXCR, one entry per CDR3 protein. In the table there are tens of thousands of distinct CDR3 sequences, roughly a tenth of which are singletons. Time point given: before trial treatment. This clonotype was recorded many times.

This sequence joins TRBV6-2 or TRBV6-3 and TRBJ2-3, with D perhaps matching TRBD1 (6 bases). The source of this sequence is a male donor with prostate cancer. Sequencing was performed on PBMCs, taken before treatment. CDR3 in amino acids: CASSFRQASTDTQYF. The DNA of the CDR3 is TGTGCCAGCAGTTTTCGACAGGCCAGCACAGATACGCAGTATTTT.